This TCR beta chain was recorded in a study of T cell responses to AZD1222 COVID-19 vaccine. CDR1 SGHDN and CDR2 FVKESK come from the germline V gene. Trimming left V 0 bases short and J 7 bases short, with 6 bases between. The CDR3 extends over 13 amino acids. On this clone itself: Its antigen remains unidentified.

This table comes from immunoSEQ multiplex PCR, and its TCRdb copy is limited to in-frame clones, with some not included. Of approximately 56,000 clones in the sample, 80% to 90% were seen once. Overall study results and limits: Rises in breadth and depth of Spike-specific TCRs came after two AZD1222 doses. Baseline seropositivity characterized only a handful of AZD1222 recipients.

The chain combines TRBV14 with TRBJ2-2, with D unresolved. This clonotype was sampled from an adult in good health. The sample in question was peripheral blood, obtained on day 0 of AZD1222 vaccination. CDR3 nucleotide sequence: TGTGCCAGCAGCCAAGACTTTCTCGGGGAGCTGTTTTTT. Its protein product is CASSQDFLGELFF.